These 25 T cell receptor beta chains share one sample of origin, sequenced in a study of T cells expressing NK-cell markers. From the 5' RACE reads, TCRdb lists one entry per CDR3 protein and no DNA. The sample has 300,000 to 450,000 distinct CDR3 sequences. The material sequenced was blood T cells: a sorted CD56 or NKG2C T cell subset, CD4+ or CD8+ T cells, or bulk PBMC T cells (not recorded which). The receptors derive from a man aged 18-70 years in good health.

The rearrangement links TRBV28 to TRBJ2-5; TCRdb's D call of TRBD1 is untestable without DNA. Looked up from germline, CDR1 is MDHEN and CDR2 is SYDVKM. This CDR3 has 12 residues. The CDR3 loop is CASTAGRETQYF.

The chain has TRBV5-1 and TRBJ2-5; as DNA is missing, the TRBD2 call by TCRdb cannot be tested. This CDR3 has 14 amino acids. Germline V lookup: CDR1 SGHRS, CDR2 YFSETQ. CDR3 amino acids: CASSGGTLRETQYF.

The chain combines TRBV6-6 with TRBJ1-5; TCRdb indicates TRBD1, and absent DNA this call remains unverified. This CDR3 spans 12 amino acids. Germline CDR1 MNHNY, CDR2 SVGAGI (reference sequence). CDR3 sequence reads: CASRGQGTPQHF.

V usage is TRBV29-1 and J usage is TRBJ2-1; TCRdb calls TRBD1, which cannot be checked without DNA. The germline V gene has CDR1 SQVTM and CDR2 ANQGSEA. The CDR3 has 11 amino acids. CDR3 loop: CSVERGAEQFF.

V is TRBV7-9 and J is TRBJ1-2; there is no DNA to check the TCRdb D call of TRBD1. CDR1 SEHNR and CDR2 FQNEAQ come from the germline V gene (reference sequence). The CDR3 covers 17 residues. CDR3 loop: CASSPPPLGGSLYGYTF. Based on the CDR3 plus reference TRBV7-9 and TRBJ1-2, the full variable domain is DTGVSQNPRHKITKRGQNVTFRCDPISEHNRLYWYRQTLGQGPEFLTYFQNEAQLEKSRLLSDRFSAERPKGSFSTLEIQRTEQGDSAMYLCASSPPPLGGSLYGYTFGSGTRLTVV.

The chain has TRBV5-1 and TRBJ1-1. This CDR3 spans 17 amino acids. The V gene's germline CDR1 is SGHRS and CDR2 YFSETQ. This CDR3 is CASSLSLVSGWNTEAFF. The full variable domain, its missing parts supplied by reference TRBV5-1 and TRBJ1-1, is KAGVTQTPRYLIKTRGQQVTLSCSPISGHRSVSWYQQTPGQGLQFLFEYFSETQRNKGNFPGRFSGRQFSNSRSEMNVSTLELGDSALYLCASSLSLVSGWNTEAFFGQGTRLTVV.

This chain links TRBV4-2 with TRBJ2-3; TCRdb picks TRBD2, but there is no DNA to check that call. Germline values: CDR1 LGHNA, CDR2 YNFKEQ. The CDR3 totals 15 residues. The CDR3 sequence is CASSQDPGTRTTQYF.

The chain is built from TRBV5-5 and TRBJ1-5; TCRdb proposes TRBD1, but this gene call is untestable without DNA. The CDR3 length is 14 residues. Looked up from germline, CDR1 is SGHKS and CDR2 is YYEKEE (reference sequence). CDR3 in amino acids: CASCGQGGNQPQHF.

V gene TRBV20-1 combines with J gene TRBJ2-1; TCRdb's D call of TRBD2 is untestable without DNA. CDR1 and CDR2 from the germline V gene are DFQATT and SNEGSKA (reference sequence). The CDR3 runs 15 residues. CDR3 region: CSASRGSGGYNEQFF.

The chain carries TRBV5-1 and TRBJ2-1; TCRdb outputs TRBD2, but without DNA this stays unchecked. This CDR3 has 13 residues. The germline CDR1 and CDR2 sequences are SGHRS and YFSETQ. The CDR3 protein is CASPSGGTVEQFF.

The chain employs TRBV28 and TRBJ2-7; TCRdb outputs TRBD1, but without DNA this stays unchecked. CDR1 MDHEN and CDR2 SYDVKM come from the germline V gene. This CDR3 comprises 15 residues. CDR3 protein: CASSFPGTGNYEQYF. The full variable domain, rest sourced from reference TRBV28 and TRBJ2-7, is DVKVTQSSRYLVKRTGEKVFLECVQDMDHENMFWYRQDPGLGLRLIYFSYDVKMKEKGDIPEGYSVSREKKERFSLILESASTNQTSMYLCASSFPGTGNYEQYFGPGTRLTVT.

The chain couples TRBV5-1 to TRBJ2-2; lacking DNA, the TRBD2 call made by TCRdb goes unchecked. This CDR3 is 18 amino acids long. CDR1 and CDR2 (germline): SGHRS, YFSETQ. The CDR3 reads CASSLRPEAGRSNGELFF. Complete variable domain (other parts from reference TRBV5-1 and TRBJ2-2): KAGVTQTPRYLIKTRGQQVTLSCSPISGHRSVSWYQQTPGQGLQFLFEYFSETQRNKGNFPGRFSGRQFSNSRSEMNVSTLELGDSALYLCASSLRPEAGRSNGELFFGEGSRLTVL.

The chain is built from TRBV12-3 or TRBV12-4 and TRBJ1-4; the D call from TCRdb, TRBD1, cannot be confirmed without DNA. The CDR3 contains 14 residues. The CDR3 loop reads CASSLTGVREKLFF.

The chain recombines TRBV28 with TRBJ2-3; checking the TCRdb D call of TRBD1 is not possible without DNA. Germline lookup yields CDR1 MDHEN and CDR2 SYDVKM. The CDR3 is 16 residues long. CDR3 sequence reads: CASSPPGRRSTDTQYF.

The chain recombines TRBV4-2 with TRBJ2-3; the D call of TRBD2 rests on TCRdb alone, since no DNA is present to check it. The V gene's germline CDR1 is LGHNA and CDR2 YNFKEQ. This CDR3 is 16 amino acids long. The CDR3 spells CASSQDLLAGADTQYF.

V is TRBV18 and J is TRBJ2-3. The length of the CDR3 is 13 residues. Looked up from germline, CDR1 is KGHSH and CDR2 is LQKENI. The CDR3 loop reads CASLTAQTDTQYF.

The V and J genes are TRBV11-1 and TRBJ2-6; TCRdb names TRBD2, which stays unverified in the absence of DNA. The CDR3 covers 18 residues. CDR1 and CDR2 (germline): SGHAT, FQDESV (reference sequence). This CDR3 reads CASSASPRADSGANVLTF.

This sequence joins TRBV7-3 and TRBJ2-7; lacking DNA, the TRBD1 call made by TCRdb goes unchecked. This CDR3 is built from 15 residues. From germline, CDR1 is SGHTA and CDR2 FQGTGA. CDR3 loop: CASSPTGKLEYEQYF.

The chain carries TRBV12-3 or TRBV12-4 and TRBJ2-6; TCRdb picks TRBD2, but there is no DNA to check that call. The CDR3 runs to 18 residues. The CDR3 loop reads CASGRRVGTRSGANVLTF.

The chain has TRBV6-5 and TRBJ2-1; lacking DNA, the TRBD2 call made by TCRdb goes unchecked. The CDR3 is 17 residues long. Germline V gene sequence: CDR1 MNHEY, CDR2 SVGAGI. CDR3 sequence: CASSYGVAGGRSNEQFF.

This CDR3 reads CASSPSRGHEKLFF. The chain couples TRBV18 to TRBJ1-4; TCRdb returns TRBD1, unconfirmable since there is no DNA. This CDR3 spans 14 amino acids. The germline CDR1 and CDR2 sequences are KGHSH and LQKENI.

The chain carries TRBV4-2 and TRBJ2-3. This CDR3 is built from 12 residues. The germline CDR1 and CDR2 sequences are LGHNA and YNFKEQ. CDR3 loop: CASSPISDTQYF.

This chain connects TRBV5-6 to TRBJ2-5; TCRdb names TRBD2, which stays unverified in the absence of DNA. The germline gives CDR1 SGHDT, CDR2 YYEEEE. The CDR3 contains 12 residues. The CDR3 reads CASSFPSAAQYF.

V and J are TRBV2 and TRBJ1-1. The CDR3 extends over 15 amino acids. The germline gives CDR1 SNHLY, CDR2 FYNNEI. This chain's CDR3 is CASTSRGGTNTEAFF. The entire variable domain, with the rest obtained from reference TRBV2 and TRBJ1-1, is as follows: EPEVTQTPSHQVTQMGQEVILRCVPISNHLYFYWYRQILGQKVEFLVSFYNNEISEKSEIFDDQFSVERPDGSNFTLKIRSTKLEDSAMYFCASTSRGGTNTEAFFGQGTRLTVV.

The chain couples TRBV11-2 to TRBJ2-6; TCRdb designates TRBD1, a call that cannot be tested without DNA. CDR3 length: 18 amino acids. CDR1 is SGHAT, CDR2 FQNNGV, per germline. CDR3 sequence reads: CAIKSPPGQGTGANVLTF.